The sequence of this T cell receptor beta chain was determined in a study of blood T cell repertoires in COVID-19. About the research overall: The origin of the acute and convalescent COVID-19 samples was the United States, Italy and Spain.

The ends were cut back, 1 base at V and 2 bases at J, with 10 bases in the middle. Germline-derived CDR1 and CDR2 are SEHNR and FQNEAQ (reference sequence). The CDR3 is made up of 15 amino acids. Profiling relied on immunoSEQ multiplex PCR, and the TCRdb table lists in-frame clones only, not all of them. The sample consists of 50,000 to 65,000 clones, around nine tenths of them appearing once. The rearrangement links TRBV7-9 to TRBJ2-3, with D tentatively TRBD2 (6 bases). Source material: peripheral blood. This receptor was taken from a human donor in a cohort sampled during active COVID-19. CDR3 loop: CASSLGTTSTDTQYF. The CDR3 DNA sequence: TGTGCCAGCAGCTTAGGGACTACTTCCACAGATACGCAGTATTTT. The variable domain in full, completed from reference TRBV7-9 and TRBJ2-3, reads DTGVSQNPRHKITKRGQNVTFRCDPISEHNRLYWYRQTLGQGPEFLTYFQNEAQLEKSRLLSDRFSAERPKGSFSTLEIQRTEQGDSAMYLCASSLGTTSTDTQYFGPGTRLTVL.